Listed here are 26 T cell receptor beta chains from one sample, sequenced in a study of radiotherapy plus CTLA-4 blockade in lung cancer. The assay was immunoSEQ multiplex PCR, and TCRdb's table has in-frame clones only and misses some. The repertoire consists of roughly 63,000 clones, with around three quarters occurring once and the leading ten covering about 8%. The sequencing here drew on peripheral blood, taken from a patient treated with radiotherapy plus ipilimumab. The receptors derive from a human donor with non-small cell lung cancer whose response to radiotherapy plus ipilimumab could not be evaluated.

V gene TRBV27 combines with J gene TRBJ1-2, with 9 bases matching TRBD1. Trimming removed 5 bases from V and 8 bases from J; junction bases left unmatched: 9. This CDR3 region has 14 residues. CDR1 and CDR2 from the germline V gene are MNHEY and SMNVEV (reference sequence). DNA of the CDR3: TGTGCCAGCAGTCCACTGGGACAGGGATTCGGCTACACCTTC. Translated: CASSPLGQGFGYTF.

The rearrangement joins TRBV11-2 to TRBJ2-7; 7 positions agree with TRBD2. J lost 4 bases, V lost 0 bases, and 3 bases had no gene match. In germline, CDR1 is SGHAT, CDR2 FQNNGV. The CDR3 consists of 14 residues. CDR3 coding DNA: TGTGCCAGCAGCTTAGAGGGACTACCTTACGAGCAGTACTTC. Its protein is CASSLEGLPYEQYF.

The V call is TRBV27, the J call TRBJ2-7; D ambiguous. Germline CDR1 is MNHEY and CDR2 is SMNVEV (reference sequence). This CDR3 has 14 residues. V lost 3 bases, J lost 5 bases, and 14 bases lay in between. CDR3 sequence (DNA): TGTGCCAGCAGTTTTCTTTCGTCAGCGAACGAGCAGTACTTC. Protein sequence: CASSFLSSANEQYF.

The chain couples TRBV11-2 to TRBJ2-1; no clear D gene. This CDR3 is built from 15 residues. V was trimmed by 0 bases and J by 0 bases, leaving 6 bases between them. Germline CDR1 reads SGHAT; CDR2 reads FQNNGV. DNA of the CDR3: TGTGCCAGCAGCTTAGATCGAGGCTCCTACAATGAGCAGTTCTTC. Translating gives CASSLDRGSYNEQFF.

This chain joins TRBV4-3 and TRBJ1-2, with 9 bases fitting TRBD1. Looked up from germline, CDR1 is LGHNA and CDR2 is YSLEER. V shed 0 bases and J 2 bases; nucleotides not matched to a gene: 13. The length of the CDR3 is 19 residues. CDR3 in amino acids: CASSQDLGGGQGFNYGYTF. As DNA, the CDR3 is TGCGCCAGCAGCCAAGATTTAGGGGGGGGACAGGGATTCAACTATGGCTACACCTTC.

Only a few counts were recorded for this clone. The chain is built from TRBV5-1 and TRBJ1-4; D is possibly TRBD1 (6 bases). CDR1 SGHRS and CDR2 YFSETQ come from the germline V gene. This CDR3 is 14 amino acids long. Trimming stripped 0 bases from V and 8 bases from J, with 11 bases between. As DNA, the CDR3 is TGCGCCAGCAGCTTGGGGACAGTCGGGGAAAAACTGTTTTTT. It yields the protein CASSLGTVGEKLFF.

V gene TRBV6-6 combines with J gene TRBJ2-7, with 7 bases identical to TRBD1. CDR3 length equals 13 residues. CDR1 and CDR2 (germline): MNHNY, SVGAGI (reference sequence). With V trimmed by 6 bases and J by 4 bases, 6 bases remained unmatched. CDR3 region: CASRTGQRYEQYF. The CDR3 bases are TGTGCCAGCAGAACGGGACAGAGATACGAGCAGTACTTC.

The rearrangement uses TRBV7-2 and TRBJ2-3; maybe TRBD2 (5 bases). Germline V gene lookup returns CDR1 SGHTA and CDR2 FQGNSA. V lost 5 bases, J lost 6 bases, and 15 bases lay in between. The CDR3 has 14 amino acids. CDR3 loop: CASSPGLNADTQYF. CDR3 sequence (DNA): TGTGCCAGCAGCCCTGGACTTAACGCGGATACGCAGTATTTT.

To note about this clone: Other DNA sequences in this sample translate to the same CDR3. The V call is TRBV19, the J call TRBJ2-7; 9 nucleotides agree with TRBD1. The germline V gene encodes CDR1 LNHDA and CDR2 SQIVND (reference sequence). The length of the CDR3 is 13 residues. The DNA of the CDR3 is TGTGCGACGACAGGGGGAAGTTCCTACGAGCAGTACTTC. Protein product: CATTGGSSYEQYF. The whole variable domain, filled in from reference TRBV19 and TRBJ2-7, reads DGGITQSPKYLFRKEGQNVTLSCEQNLNHDAMYWYRQDPGQGLRLIYYSQIVNDFQKGDIAEGYSVSREKKESFPLTVTSAQKNPTAFYLCATTGGSSYEQYFGPGTRLTVT.

The CDR3 DNA follows: TGCGCCAGCAGCCCGGAGGTGAACACCGGGGAGCTGTTTTTT. This gives the protein CASSPEVNTGELFF. The chain employs TRBV5-1 and TRBJ2-2; D may be TRBD2 (5 bases). V was pared by 4 bases and J by 1 base, with 8 bases between. The germline V gene encodes CDR1 SGHRS and CDR2 YFSETQ. CDR3 length: 14 amino acids.

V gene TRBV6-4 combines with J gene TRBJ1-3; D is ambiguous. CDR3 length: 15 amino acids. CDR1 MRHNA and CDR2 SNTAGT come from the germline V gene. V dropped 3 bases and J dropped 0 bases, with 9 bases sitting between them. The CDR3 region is CASSDKLISGNTIYF. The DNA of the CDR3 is TGTGCCAGCAGTGATAAGCTTATCTCTGGAAACACCATATATTTT.

The CDR3: CASSLAVTSPQQYF. The CDR3 nucleotides read TGTGCCAGCAGCTTAGCGGTAACGAGTCCCCAGCAGTACTTC. This chain connects TRBV7-6 to TRBJ2-7; D is ambiguous. V shed 0 bases and J shed 8 bases, with 14 bases lying between them. This CDR3 contains 14 residues. Looked up from germline, CDR1 is SGHVS and CDR2 is FNYEAQ.

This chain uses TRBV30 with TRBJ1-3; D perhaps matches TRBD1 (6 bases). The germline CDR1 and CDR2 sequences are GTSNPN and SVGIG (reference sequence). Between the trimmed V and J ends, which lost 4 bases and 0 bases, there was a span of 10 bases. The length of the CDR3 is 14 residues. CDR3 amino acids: CAWTTGSSGNTIYF. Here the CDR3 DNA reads TGTGCCTGGACTACAGGGAGCTCTGGAAACACCATATATTTT.

CDR3: CASRRQGGSYEQYF. The DNA of the CDR3 is TGTGCCAGCCGACGACAGGGTGGCTCCTACGAGCAGTACTTC. The chain links TRBV6-5 to TRBJ2-7; 7 nucleotides line up with TRBD1. This CDR3 has 14 amino acids. Germline V CDR1 and CDR2: MNHEY, SVGAGI. The V segment lost 8 bases and the J segment 0 bases; nucleotides outside the gene matches: 7.

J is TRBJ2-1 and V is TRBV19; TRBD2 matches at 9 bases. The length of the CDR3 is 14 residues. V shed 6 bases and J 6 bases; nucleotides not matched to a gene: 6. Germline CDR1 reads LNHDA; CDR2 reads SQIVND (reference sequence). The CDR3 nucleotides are TGTGCCAGTAGGAGAGCGGGAGGCCTCAATGAGCAGTTCTTC. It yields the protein CASRRAGGLNEQFF.

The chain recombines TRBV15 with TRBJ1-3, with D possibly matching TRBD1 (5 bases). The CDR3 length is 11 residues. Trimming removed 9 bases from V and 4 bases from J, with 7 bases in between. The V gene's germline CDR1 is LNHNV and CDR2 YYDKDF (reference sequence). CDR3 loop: CATGGGNTIYF. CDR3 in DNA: TGTGCCACGGGGGGAGGAAACACCATATATTTT.

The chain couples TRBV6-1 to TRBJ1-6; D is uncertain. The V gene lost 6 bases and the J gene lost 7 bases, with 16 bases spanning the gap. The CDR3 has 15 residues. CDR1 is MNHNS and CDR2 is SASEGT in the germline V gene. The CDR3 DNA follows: TGTGCCAGCAGCGACGTTGCGGGGTACAATTCACCCCTCCACTTT. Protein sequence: CASSDVAGYNSPLHF.

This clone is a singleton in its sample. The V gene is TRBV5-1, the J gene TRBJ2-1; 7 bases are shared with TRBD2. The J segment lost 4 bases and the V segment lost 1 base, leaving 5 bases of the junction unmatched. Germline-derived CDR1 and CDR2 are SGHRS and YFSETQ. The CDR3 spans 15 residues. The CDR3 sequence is CASSLLPSGYNEQFF. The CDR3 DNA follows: TGCGCCAGCAGCTTGTTGCCTAGCGGATACAATGAGCAGTTCTTC.

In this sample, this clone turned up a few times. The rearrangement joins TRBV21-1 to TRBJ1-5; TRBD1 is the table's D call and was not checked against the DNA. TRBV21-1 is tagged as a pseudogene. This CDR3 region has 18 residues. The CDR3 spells CASSPLRSGGYSNQPQHF. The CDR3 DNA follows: TGTGCCAGCAGCCCCCTCAGGTCAGGGGGGTATAGCAATCAGCCCCAGCATTTT.

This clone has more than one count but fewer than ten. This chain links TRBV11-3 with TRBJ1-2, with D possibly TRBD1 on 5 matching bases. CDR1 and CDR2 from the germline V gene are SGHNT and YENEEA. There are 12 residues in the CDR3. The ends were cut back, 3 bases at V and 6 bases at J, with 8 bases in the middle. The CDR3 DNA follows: TGTGCCAGCAGCTTCCGGACAAATGGCTACACCTTC. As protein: CASSFRTNGYTF.

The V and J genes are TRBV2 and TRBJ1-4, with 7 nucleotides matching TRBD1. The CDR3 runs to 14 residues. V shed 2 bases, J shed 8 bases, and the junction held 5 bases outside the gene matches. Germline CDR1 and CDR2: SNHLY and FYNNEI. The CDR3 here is CASSERQGVEKLFF. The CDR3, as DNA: TGTGCCAGCAGTGAACGGCAGGGGGTCGAAAAACTGTTTTTT. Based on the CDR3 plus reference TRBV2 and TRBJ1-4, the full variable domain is EPEVTQTPSHQVTQMGQEVILRCVPISNHLYFYWYRQILGQKVEFLVSFYNNEISEKSEIFDDQFSVERPDGSNFTLKIRSTKLEDSAMYFCASSERQGVEKLFFGSGTQLSVL.

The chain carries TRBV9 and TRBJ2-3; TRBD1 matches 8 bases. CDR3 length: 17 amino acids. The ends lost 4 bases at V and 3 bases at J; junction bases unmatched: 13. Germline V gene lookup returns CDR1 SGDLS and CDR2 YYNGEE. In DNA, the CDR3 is TGTGCCAGCAGCTCCGATCAGGGGGCCGGGCGGACAGATACGCAGTATTTT. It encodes CASSSDQGAGRTDTQYF.

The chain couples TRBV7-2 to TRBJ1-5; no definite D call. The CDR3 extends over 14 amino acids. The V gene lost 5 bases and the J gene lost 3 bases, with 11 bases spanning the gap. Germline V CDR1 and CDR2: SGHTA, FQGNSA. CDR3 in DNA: TGTGCCAGCAGCCGTAACAGTGACAATCAGCCCCAGCATTTT. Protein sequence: CASSRNSDNQPQHF. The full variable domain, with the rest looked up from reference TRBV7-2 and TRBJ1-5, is GAGVSQSPSNKVTEKGKDVELRCDPISGHTALYWYRQSLGQGLEFLIYFQGNSAPDKSGLPSDRFSAERTGGSVSTLTIQRTQQEDSAVYLCASSRNSDNQPQHFGDGTRLSIL.

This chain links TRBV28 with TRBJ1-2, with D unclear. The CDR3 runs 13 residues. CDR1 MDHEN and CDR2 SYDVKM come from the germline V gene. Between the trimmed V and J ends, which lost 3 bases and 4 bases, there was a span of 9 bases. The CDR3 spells CASSFQSFYGYTF. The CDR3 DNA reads TGTGCCAGCAGTTTTCAGTCCTTCTATGGCTACACCTTC.

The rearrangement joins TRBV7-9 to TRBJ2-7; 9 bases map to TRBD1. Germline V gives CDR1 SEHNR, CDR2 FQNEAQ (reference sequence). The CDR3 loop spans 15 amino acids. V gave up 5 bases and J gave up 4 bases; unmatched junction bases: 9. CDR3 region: CASSTDRGGFYEQYF. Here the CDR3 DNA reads TGTGCCAGCAGCACGGACAGGGGAGGTTTTTACGAGCAGTACTTC.

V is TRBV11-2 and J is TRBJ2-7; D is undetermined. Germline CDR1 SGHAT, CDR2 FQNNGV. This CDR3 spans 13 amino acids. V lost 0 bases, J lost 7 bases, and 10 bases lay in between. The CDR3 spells CASSLDSSVEQYF. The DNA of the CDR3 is TGTGCCAGCAGCTTAGATTCTTCAGTGGAGCAGTACTTC.